This T cell receptor (beta chain) was recovered during a study of control samples from healthy donors and cancer patients. Note on this clone: Other DNA sequences in this sample translate to the same CDR3.

Data came from immunoSEQ multiplex PCR; TCRdb stores just in-frame clones and leaves some out. The repertoire has about 120,000 clones, 93% of them found once; the top ten carry over 2.5%. This TCR was sampled from a man younger than 40 in good health. The source material was blood.

CDR3 in amino acids: CASSDAPGLGGEKLFF. DNA for the CDR3: TGTGCCAGCAGTGACGCCCCGGGCCTAGGAGGTGAAAAACTGTTTTTT. The chain uses TRBV6-1 and TRBJ1-4; no clear D. V was pared by 3 bases and J by 7 bases, with 18 bases between. The CDR3 has 16 amino acids. The germline CDR1 and CDR2 sequences are MNHNS and SASEGT.